This T cell receptor (beta chain) is from a study of T cells of healthy individuals. The CDR3 length is 16 residues. V dropped 5 bases and J dropped 3; count of bases not matched to a gene: 12. The germline V gene has CDR1 SNHLY and CDR2 FYNNEI. TCRdb processed the 5' RACE reads anew with MiXCR; each CDR3 protein has one entry. Altogether 95,000 to 100,000 distinct CDR3 sequences are present, around 17% being singletons, with the ten largest covering under 7.5%. This clonotype was obtained from a human donor in good health. The chain employs TRBV2 and TRBJ2-7; 8 bases are a match to TRBD1. The CDR3 bases are TGTGCCAGCAGTCCTCGGAGGCAGGGGGCTGACTACGAGCAGTACTTC. This gives the protein CASSPRRQGADYEQYF.